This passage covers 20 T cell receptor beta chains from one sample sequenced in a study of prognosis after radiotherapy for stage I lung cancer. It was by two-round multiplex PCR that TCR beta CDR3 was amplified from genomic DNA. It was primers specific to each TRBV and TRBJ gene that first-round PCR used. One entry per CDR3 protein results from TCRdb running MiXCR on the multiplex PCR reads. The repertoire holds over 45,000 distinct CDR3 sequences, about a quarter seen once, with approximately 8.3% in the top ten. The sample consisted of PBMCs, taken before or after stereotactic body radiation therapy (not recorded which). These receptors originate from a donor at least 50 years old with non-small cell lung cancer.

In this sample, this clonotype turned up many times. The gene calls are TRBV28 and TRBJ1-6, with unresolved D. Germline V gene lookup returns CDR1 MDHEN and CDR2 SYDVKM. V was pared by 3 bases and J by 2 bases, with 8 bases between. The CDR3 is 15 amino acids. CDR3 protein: CASSFGVAYNSPLHF. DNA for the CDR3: TGTGCCAGCAGTTTTGGGGTGGCCTATAATTCACCCCTCCACTTT.

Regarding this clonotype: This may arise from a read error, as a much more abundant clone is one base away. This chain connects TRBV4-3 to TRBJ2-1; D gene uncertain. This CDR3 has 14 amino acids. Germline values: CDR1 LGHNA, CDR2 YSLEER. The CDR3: CVSSLSYPYNEQFF. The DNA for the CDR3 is TGCGTCAGCAGCCTCTCCTACCCATACAATGAGCAGTTCTTC.

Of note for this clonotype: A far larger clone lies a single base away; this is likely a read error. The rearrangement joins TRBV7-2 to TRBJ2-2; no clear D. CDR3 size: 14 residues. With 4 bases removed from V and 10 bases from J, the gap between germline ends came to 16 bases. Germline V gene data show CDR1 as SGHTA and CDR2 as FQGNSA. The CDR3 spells CASSSGHAPEELFF. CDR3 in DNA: TGTGCCAGCAGCTCTGGGCACGCTCCCGAGGAGCTGTTTTTT.

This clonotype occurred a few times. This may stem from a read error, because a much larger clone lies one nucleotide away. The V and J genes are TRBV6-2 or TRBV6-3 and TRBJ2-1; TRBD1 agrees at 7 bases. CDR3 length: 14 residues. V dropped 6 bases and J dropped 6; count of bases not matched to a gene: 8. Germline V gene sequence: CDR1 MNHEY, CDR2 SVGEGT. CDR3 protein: CASRQGLTCNEQFF. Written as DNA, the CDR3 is TGTGCCAGCAGACAGGGGTTGACCTGCAATGAGCAGTTCTTC.

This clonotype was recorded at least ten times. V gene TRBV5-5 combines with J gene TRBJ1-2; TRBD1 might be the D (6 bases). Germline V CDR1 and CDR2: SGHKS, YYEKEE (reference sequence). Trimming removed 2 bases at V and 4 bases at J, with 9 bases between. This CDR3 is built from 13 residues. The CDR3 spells CASSFGQPYGYTF. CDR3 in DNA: TGTGCCAGCAGCTTCGGACAGCCCTATGGCTACACCTTC.

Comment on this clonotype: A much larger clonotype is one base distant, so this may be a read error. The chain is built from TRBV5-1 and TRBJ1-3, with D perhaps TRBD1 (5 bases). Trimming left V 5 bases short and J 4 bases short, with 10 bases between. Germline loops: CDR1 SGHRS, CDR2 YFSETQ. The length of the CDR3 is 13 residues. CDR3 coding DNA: TGCGCCAGCAGTCGGGGGGACGGAAACACCATATATTTT. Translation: CASSRGDGNTIYF.

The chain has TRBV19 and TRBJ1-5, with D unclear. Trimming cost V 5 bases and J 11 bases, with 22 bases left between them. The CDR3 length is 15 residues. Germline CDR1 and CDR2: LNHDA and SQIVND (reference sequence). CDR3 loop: CASSSRRFSGFTQHF. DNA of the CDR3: TGTGCCAGTAGTTCTCGGAGGTTTTCAGGTTTCACCCAGCATTTT.

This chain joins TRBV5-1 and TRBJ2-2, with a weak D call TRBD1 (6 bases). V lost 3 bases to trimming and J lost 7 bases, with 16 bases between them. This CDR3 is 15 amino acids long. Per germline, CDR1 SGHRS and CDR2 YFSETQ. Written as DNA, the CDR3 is TGCGCCAGCAGCTCCGGGAAAGGGGGTTACGGGGAGCTGTTTTTT. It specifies CASSSGKGGYGELFF.

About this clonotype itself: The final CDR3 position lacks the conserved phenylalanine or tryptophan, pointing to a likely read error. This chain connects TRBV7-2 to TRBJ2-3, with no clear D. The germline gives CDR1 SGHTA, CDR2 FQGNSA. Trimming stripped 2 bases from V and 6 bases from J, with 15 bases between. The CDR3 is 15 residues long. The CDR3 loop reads CASSLMGGHTDTQYL. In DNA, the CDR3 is TGTGCCAGCAGCTTAATGGGCGGTCACACGGATACGCAGTATCTT.

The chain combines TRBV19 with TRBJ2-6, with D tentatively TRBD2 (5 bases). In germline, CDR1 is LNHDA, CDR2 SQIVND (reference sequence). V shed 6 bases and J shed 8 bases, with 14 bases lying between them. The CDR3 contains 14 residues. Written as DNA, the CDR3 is TGTGCCAGTAGCGACATGGCCGGGACCAACGTCCTGACTTTC. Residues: CASSDMAGTNVLTF.

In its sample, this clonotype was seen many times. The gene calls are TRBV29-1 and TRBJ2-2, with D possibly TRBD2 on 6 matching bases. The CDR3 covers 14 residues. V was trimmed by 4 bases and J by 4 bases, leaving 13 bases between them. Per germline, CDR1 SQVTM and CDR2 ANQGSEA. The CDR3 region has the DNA TGCAGCGTTGGGAGGGGCGAAAGCACCGGGGAGCTGTTTTTT. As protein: CSVGRGESTGELFF.

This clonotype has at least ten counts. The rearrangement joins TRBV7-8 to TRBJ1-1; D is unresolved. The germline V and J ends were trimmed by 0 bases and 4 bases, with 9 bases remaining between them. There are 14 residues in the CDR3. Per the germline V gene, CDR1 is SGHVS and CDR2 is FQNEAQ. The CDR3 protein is CASSLALDSTEAFF. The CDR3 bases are TGTGCCAGCAGCTTAGCCCTTGACTCCACTGAAGCTTTCTTT.

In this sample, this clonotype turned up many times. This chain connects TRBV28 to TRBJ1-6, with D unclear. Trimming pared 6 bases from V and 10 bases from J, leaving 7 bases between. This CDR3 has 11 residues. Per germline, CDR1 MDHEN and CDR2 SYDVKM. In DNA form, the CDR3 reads TGTGCCAGCAGAAACAGCTCACCCCTCCACTTT. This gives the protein CASRNSSPLHF.

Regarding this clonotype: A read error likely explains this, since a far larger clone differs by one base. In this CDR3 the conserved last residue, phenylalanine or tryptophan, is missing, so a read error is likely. The CDR3 is CASSSGLALNEQFY. The CDR3 nucleotides read TGTGCCAGCAGCTCCGGACTAGCCCTCAATGAGCAGTTCTAC. The chain couples TRBV2 to TRBJ2-1, with TRBD2 matching over 8 bases. The germline V gene has CDR1 SNHLY and CDR2 FYNNEI. J lost 6 bases, V lost 6 bases, and 7 bases had no gene match. CDR3 size: 14 residues.

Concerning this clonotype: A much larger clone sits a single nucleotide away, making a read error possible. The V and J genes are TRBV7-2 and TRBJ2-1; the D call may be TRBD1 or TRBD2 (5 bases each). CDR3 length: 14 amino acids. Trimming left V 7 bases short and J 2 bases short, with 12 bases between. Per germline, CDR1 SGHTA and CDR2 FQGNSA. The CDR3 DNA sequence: TGTGCCAGCATCTCCCCGGGGCCCTACAATGAGCAGTTCTTC. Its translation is CASISPGPYNEQFF. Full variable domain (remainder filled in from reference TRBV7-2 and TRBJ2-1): GAGVSQSPSNKVTEKGKDVELRCDPISGHTALYWYRQSLGQGLEFLIYFQGNSAPDKSGLPSDRFSAERTGGSVSTLTIQRTQQEDSAVYLCASISPGPYNEQFFGPGTRLTVL.

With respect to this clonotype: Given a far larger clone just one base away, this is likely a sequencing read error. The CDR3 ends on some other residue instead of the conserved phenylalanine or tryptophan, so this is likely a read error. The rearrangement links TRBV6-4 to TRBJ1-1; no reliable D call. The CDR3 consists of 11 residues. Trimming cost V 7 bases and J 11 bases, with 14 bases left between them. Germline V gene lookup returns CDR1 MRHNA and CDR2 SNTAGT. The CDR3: CASTFSGVAFI. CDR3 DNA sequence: TGTGCCAGCACTTTTAGTGGGGTGGCTTTCATT.

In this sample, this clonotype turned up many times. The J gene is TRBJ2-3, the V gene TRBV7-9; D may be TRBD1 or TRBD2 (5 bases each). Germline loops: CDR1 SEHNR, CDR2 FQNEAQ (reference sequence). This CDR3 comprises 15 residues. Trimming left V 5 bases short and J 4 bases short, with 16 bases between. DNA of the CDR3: TGTGCCAGCAGCATCAATTTGGGGGAATCAGATACGCAGTATTTT. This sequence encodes CASSINLGESDTQYF.

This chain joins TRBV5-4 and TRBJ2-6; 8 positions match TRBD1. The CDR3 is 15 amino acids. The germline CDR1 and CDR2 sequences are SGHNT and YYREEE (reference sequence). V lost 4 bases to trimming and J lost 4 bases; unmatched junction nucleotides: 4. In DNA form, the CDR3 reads TGTGCCAGCAGCCTGACAGGGGCCGGGGCCAACGTCCTGACTTTC. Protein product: CASSLTGAGANVLTF.

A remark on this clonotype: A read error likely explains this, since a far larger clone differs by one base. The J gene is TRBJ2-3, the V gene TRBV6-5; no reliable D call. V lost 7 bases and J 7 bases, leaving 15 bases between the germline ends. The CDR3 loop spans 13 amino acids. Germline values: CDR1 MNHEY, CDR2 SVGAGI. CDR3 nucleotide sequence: TGTGCCAGCAACCTGGACCCAACATATACGCAGTATTTT. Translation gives CASNLDPTYTQYF.

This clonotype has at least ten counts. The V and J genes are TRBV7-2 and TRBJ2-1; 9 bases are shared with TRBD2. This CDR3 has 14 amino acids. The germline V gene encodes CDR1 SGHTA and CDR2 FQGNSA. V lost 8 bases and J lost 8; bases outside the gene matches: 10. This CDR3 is CASLSAGGPYEQFF. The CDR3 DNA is TGTGCCAGCTTATCGGCGGGGGGGCCCTATGAGCAGTTCTTC. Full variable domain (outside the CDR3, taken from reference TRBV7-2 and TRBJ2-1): GAGVSQSPSNKVTEKGKDVELRCDPISGHTALYWYRQSLGQGLEFLIYFQGNSAPDKSGLPSDRFSAERTGGSVSTLTIQRTQQEDSAVYLCASLSAGGPYEQFFGPGTRLTVL.